The following is a T cell receptor (beta chain) sequence with its context. At one end, the junction sequence differs from germline, possibly due to a read error. The source of the sample is a study of CD8+CD57+ T cells in acquired aplastic anemia. According to the study, genomic DNA was the template for TCR beta VDJ and CDR3 profiling. MiXCR was run by TCRdb on the reads, yielding one entry per CDR3 protein. In the table there are hundreds of thousands of distinct CDR3 sequences, roughly three fifths of which are singletons. The specimen was sorted CD4+, CD8+, or CD8+CD57+ T cells (not recorded which) from PBMCs. This TCR was sampled from a human donor with severe aplastic anemia or a healthy control (not recorded which).

The chain's CDR3 is CAQDRSSYNEQSF. The DNA for the CDR3 is TGTGCCCAGGACAGGAGCTCCTACAATGAGCAGTCCTTC. The genes are TRBV30 and TRBJ2-1; 7 nucleotides match TRBD1. The CDR3 covers 13 residues. Germline loops: CDR1 GTSNPN, CDR2 SVGIG (reference sequence).